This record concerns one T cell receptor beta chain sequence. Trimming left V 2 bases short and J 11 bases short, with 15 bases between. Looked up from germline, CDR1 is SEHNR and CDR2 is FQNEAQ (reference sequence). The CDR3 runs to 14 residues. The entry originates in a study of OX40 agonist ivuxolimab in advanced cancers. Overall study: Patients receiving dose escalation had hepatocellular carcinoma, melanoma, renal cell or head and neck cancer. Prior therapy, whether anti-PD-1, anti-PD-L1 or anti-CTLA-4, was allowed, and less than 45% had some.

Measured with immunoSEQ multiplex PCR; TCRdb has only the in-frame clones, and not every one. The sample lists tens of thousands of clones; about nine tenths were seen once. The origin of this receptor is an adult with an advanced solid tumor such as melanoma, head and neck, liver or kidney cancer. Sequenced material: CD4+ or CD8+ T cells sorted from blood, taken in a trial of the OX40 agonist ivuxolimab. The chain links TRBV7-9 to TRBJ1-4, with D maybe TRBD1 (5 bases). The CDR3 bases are TGTGCCAGCAGCTTACCCCAGGGCACGGCGAAACTGTTTTTT. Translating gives CASSLPQGTAKLFF.